This TCR beta chain was found in a study of blood T cell repertoires in COVID-19. Study-wide context: The cDNA or gDNA used as material had been derived from T cells, B-cell-depleted T cells, or PBMCs.

Trimming took 3 bases from V and 5 from J, leaving 17 bases between them. The germline gives CDR1 SGDLS, CDR2 YYNGEE. The CDR3 length is 16 residues. In the source study's methods: Reference gene primer amplification gave estimated nucleated cell counts. The method was immunoSEQ multiplex PCR; TCRdb's version includes in-frame clones alone and lacks a portion of them. Clone size and V and J calls were adopted from that table, with D and trimming inferred from the DNA. The table includes 72,000 or so clones, 75% to 90% detected once. Material for sequencing was peripheral blood. The V gene is TRBV9, the J gene TRBJ2-2, with a tentative D call TRBD1 (5 bases). The origin of this receptor is a woman of 80 years or more with active or convalescent COVID-19. CDR3 protein: CASSDTVGKGTGELFF. In DNA, the CDR3 is TGTGCCAGCAGCGACACTGTAGGAAAGGGGACCGGGGAGCTGTTTTTT.